This record covers a single TCR beta chain. The entry originates in a study of shared clonotypes between healthy human individuals. Looking at the study overall: Plates per donor: three CD4 naive, three CD4 memory, two CD8 naive, one CD8 memory.

This was a deep-level run. Produced via immunoSEQ multiplex PCR; TCRdb's table is partial and in-frame only. The sample carries 600,000 to 750,000 clones, about two thirds recorded once. The ends were cut back, 2 bases at V and 2 bases at J, with 15 bases in the middle. This CDR3 is 16 amino acids long. CDR1 is MNHEY and CDR2 is SVGAGI in the germline V gene. This TCR derives from a woman younger than 45 in good health. This sequence joins TRBV6-5 and TRBJ1-2, with D uncertain. The sample was memory CD4+ T cells sorted from blood. Subset indicated: CD45RA-negative fraction. The CDR3 reads CASSYGSPSDNYGYTF. The CDR3 DNA reads as TGTGCCAGCAGTTACGGGTCCCCCAGCGACAACTATGGCTACACCTTC.